The T cell receptor beta chain described here comes from a study of control samples from healthy donors and cancer patients. Germline assignment: CDR1 SGHTA and CDR2 FQGNSA. CDR3 length equals 11 residues. The V end lost 4 bases, the J end lost 3 bases, and 3 bases lay between the germline ends. The data were produced by immunoSEQ multiplex PCR, yet TCRdb's version contains in-frame clones alone and is incomplete. Of roughly 170,000 clones listed, 85% to 90% are singletons. The gene calls are TRBV7-2 and TRBJ1-1; unclear D gene. The receptor's source is a woman aged 25-40 years in good health. What was sequenced was blood. CDR3 sequence reads: CASSSDTEAFF. The CDR3 coding sequence is TGTGCCAGCAGCTCGGACACTGAAGCTTTCTTT.